This TCR beta chain was observed in a study of blood T cell repertoires in COVID-19 (dated by TCRdb to 2018 to 2021). In terms of the full investigation: Collaborator samples came from the United States, Italy and Spain and covered acute and convalescent phases of COVID-19. A freely available public database, intended as a resource for researchers studying the immune response to SARS-CoV-2, is where the repertoires were released. The sample metadata nearly always contained a de-identified subject ID, COVID-19 status, age in years and sex. Subjects who had been exposed to COVID-19, were actively infected with it, or had recovered from it provided the deeply sampled blood TCRbeta repertoires that made up the dataset. The prospective study material was composed of cDNA or gDNA derived from T cells, B-cell-depleted T cells, or PBMCs. The samples were drawn from the first 160 participants of the ongoing ImmuneRACE study and from roughly 1,300 subjects provided by 6 global collaborators. Where available, HLA class I and class II types were obtained from metadata supplied by the sample provider rather than from assay-based typing. Broader findings and caveats from the paper: How much clinical and demographic metadata was included differed by source and by participant, and the metadata was provided uncurated.

Enrolling through a virtual design, the prospective study's participants ranged in age from roughly 18 to 89 years and lived across 20 to 25 United States geographic areas. Cohort assignment in the prospective study relied on participant-reported clinical history from a screening survey and a study questionnaire. ImmuneRACE Cohort 3 recovered participants were defined by two consecutive negative NP/OP PCR tests, healthcare professional clearance, or symptom resolution. Each participant in the prospective study had whole blood, serum and a nasopharyngeal or oropharyngeal swab collected by mobile phlebotomists. Prospective study participants could optionally give additional blood draws and questionnaires over an approximately two-month period. Blood samples from the prospective study were shipped frozen or at room temperature prior to DNA extraction. The immunoSEQ Assay, a bias-controlled multiplex PCR, was used to amplify TCRbeta CDR3 regions from genomic DNA. In the source study's methods: Nucleated cell counts per sample were estimated from amplification of reference gene primers within the assay. To quantify the absolute abundance of each unique TCRbeta CDR3 rearrangement, sequence reads were collapsed and filtered. For each sample, productive Simpson clonality was calculated as the square root of Simpson's diversity index over productive rearrangements. The table was pulled from immuneACCESS by TCRdb, which kept in-frame rearrangements only. Such tables lose some clones; where checked, under half of the loss comes from unresolved V genes, and the rest has no known cause. The V and J calls and clone size come from that table; D and trimming were worked out from the DNA. Here the sample has over 200,000 clones; more than 80% occur a single time. The ten largest clones capture less than 2% of the sample.

There are 11 amino acids in the CDR3, from cysteine to phenylalanine inclusive. The only DNA kept is the CDR3, 33 bases in frame from the first base. The germline V gene specifies MNHEY as CDR1 and SVGAGI as CDR2. V is shortened by 2 bases, J by 8 bases, and the region joining them spans 6 bases. On this clone itself: Its antigen is unknown. Per-nucleotide qualities are absent, and no much larger clonotype sits a single base away.

Sequenced sample: PBMCs or T cells enriched from blood (not recorded which). The TCR sequence derives from a man aged 60 to 75 who had recovered from COVID-19. The chain couples TRBV6-5 to TRBJ1-1, with TRBD1 perhaps the D gene, on 6 matching bases. The DNA sequence is given as TGTGCCAGCAGTTACCAGGGGGAAGCTTTCTTT. This sequence encodes CASSYQGEAFF.